Below, 32 T cell receptor beta chains from the same sample are listed, as sequenced in a study of CD8+ T cells in alopecia areata. The treatment was: oral pan-JAK inhibitor, 5-10 mg twice daily. RNA was extracted and reverse transcribed into cDNA as the sequencing template. Profiling relied on immunoSEQ multiplex PCR, and the TCRdb table lists in-frame clones only, not all of them. The repertoire has some 190,000 clones, 40% to 65% of them found once; the top ten carry roughly a tenth. The starting material was CD8+ T cells sorted from blood, obtained around week 53, from a patient treated with tofacitinib. These receptors were taken from a human donor with alopecia areata.

There are a few counts of this clone. The CDR3: CAITLDSFGEQYF. DNA for the CDR3: TGTGCCATCACCCTGGACAGTTTCGGGGAGCAGTACTTC. J is TRBJ2-7 and V is TRBV10-3; a possible D gene is TRBD1 (6 bases). V lost 7 bases and J 7 bases, leaving 17 bases between the germline ends. CDR1 and CDR2 (germline): ENHRY, SYGVKD. The CDR3 is made up of 13 amino acids.

This clone was recorded once. J is TRBJ2-7 and V is TRBV6-5; 7 bases fit TRBD1. J lost 0 bases, V lost 5 bases, and 7 bases had no gene match. The CDR3 contains 15 residues. Germline CDR1 reads MNHEY; CDR2 reads SVGAGI. The CDR3 region is CASSPGTDGSYEQYF. The DNA of the CDR3 is TGTGCCAGCAGTCCGGGGACAGATGGCTCCTACGAGCAGTACTTC.

V is TRBV2 and J is TRBJ2-1; D ambiguous. Germline lookup yields CDR1 SNHLY and CDR2 FYNNEI. This CDR3 is 15 amino acids long. V was clipped by 0 bases and J by 8 bases, with 14 bases between them. The chain's CDR3 is CASSEAKAQVYEQFF. Here the CDR3 DNA reads TGTGCCAGCAGTGAAGCTAAGGCCCAGGTCTATGAGCAGTTCTTC. Looking up the rest from reference TRBV2 and TRBJ2-1 gives the full variable domain: EPEVTQTPSHQVTQMGQEVILRCVPISNHLYFYWYRQILGQKVEFLVSFYNNEISEKSEIFDDQFSVERPDGSNFTLKIRSTKLEDSAMYFCASSEAKAQVYEQFFGPGTRLTVL.

The V gene is TRBV9, the J gene TRBJ2-1, with D possibly being TRBD1 or TRBD2 (7 bases each). The CDR3 sequence is 17 residues long. Germline CDR1 SGDLS, CDR2 YYNGEE. V lost 1 base, J lost 10 bases, and 24 bases lay in between. This CDR3 reads CASSVSPRGGGGIEQFF. CDR3 sequence (DNA): TGTGCCAGCAGCGTAAGCCCTCGAGGGGGAGGGGGCATCGAGCAGTTCTTC.

This chain joins TRBV13 and TRBJ2-7; D is uncertain. CDR1 PRHDT and CDR2 FYEKMQ come from the germline V gene (reference sequence). V was pared by 5 bases and J by 3 bases, with 5 bases between. This CDR3 has 11 residues. CDR3 sequence reads: CASSPHYEQYF. CDR3 DNA: TGTGCCAGCAGCCCACACTACGAGCAGTACTTC.

This clone was found a few times. The chain uses TRBV14 and TRBJ1-2; no reliable D call. CDR1 and CDR2 from the germline V gene are SGHDN and FVKESK. V lost 1 base to trimming and J lost 7 bases, with 10 bases between them. The CDR3 runs 13 residues. The CDR3 DNA follows: TGTGCCAGCAGCCAAGTGGAGGTCGGTGGCTACACCTTC. Translated: CASSQVEVGGYTF.

The chain carries TRBV29-1 and TRBJ2-5; TRBD2 agrees at 9 bases. The CDR3 spans 16 residues. CDR1 is SQVTM and CDR2 is ANQGSEA in the germline V gene. Trimming cost V 7 bases and J 5 bases; bases outside gene matches: 17. The CDR3 loop reads CSASSRDRAGGETQYF. CDR3 coding DNA: TGCAGCGCCAGCAGTCGAGACAGGGCGGGAGGGGAGACCCAGTACTTC.

CDR3 residues: CASSFGQNTEAFF. Here the CDR3 DNA reads TGTGCCAGCAGTTTTGGTCAGAACACTGAAGCTTTCTTT. The chain carries TRBV27 and TRBJ1-1; the D is unclear. The germline V gene encodes CDR1 MNHEY and CDR2 SMNVEV (reference sequence). The CDR3 consists of 13 residues. V was trimmed by 3 bases and J by 1 base, leaving 6 bases between them.

This clone was seen a few times. The V call is TRBV9, the J call TRBJ2-6; D is uncertain. The germline V and J ends were trimmed by 1 base and 0 bases, with 11 bases remaining between them. The germline V gene encodes CDR1 SGDLS and CDR2 YYNGEE. The CDR3 spans 17 residues. As DNA, the CDR3 is TGTGCCAGCAGCGTACAGGTTACATCCTCTGGGGCCAACGTCCTGACTTTC. Protein product: CASSVQVTSSGANVLTF. Filled out from reference TRBV9 and TRBJ2-6, the complete variable domain reads DSGVTQTPKHLITATGQRVTLRCSPRSGDLSVYWYQQSLDQGLQFLIQYYNGEERAKGNILERFSAQQFPDLHSELNLSSLELGDSALYFCASSVQVTSSGANVLTFGAGSRLTVL.

CDR3 sequence reads: CAWSFGTGSYEQYF. CDR3 nucleotide sequence: TGTGCCTGGAGTTTTGGGACAGGCTCCTACGAGCAGTACTTC. V usage is TRBV30 and J usage is TRBJ2-7; TRBD1 agrees at 8 bases. The CDR3 totals 14 residues. With V trimmed by 2 bases and J by 0 bases, 3 bases remained unmatched. Germline lookup yields CDR1 GTSNPN and CDR2 SVGIG (reference sequence).

V is TRBV27 and J is TRBJ1-5; D not certain. The CDR3 totals 15 residues. Germline CDR1 and CDR2: MNHEY and SMNVEV (reference sequence). Trimming took off 3 bases at V and 0 bases at J, with 9 bases between the two ends. The chain's CDR3 is CASSLGLYSNQPQHF. CDR3 coding DNA: TGTGCCAGCAGTTTGGGTCTTTATAGCAATCAGCCCCAGCATTTT.

This rearrangement joins TRBV27 to TRBJ1-5; D not resolved. The CDR3 loop spans 16 amino acids. Germline values: CDR1 MNHEY, CDR2 SMNVEV (reference sequence). The ends were cut back, 0 bases at V and 0 bases at J, with 9 bases in the middle. DNA for the CDR3: TGTGCCAGCAGTTTATCGTGGGGATATAGCAATCAGCCCCAGCATTTT. Translating gives CASSLSWGYSNQPQHF.

On this clone: Other DNA sequences of this sample code for an identical CDR3. V gene TRBV9 combines with J gene TRBJ2-7, with a tentative D call TRBD1 (5 bases). The germline V gene has CDR1 SGDLS and CDR2 YYNGEE. V was trimmed by 0 bases and J by 2 bases, leaving 12 bases between them. The CDR3 consists of 15 residues. CDR3 coding DNA: TGTGCCAGCAGCGTAGGCCAGGGCTCCCCCTACGAGCAGTACTTC. This codes for CASSVGQGSPYEQYF.

This clone was detected a few times. The CDR3 DNA reads as TGTGCCAGTAGGGTGGGACAGGGGGATCAGCCCCAGCATTTT. Its translation: CASRVGQGDQPQHF. The chain is built from TRBV6-6 and TRBJ1-5; 11 nucleotides align to TRBD1. The CDR3 is made up of 14 amino acids. From germline, CDR1 is MNHNY and CDR2 SVGAGI (reference sequence). The V gene end was trimmed by 9 bases and the J gene end by 5 bases; junction bases not matched to a gene: 6.

This sequence joins TRBV30 and TRBJ1-2; D is ambiguous. This CDR3 has 13 residues. CDR1 and CDR2 from the germline V gene are GTSNPN and SVGIG (reference sequence). V was cut by 3 bases and J by 7 bases, with 15 bases left in between. The CDR3 loop reads CAWRGESTIGYTF. The CDR3 nucleotides are TGTGCCTGGAGAGGTGAATCAACTATTGGCTACACCTTC.

The chain carries TRBV29-1 and TRBJ2-5; D not certain. CDR3 size: 12 residues. CDR1 and CDR2 from the germline V gene are SQVTM and ANQGSEA. Trimming removed 0 bases from V and 2 bases from J, with 4 bases in between. The CDR3 nucleotides are TGCAGCGTTGAAGAGAGACAAGAGACCCAGTACTTC. Encoded protein: CSVEERQETQYF.

About this clone: The germline gene is not matched at one end of the junction; a read error may be the cause. The chain combines TRBV4-1 with TRBJ2-7; TRBD2 aligns across 8 bases. This CDR3 comprises 13 residues. Germline V gene data show CDR1 as MGHRA and CDR2 as YSYEKL. The CDR3, as DNA: TGCGCCAGCAGCTTAGCCGGGAGGGGACGAAGACATTTC. Protein sequence: CASSLAGRGRRHF.

The V call is TRBV9, the J call TRBJ2-7; TRBD2 is a possible D gene (5 bases). The CDR3 runs 14 residues. Trimming shortened V by 1 base and J by 2 bases, and 10 bases separated the two germline ends. Germline V gene lookup returns CDR1 SGDLS and CDR2 YYNGEE. CDR3 residues: CASSVNLGAYEQYF. The CDR3 region has the DNA TGTGCCAGCAGCGTAAACCTGGGAGCCTACGAGCAGTACTTC.

V and J are TRBV7-8 and TRBJ2-1; D remains unclear. The germline CDR1 and CDR2 sequences are SGHVS and FQNEAQ. The length of the CDR3 is 12 residues. The V end was cut by 5 bases, the J end by 8 bases, with 10 bases between. The CDR3 DNA sequence: TGTGCCAGCAGCCCCCAGGCTGATGAGCAGTTCTTC. Protein: CASSPQADEQFF. The variable domain in full, completed from reference TRBV7-8 and TRBJ2-1, reads GAGVSQSPRYKVAKRGQDVALRCDPISGHVSLFWYQQALGQGPEFLTYFQNEAQLDKSGLPSDRFFAERPEGSVSTLKIQRTQQEDSAVYLCASSPQADEQFFGPGTRLTVL.

J is TRBJ2-6 and V is TRBV5-6; no firm D call. The germline V gene encodes CDR1 SGHDT and CDR2 YYEEEE. CDR3 length: 15 amino acids. The ends were cut back, 0 bases at V and 0 bases at J, with 4 bases in the middle. The CDR3 spells CASSLGISGANVLTF. The CDR3 DNA follows: TGTGCCAGCAGCTTGGGGATCTCTGGGGCCAACGTCCTGACTTTC.

CDR3 protein: CASSLNVAGDTQYF. The DNA for the CDR3 is TGTGCCAGCAGCTTAAATGTGGCGGGAGATACGCAGTATTTT. The chain couples TRBV7-9 to TRBJ2-3; D possibly corresponds to TRBD2 (5 bases). The CDR3 is made up of 14 amino acids. The germline V gene encodes CDR1 SEHNR and CDR2 FQNEAQ (reference sequence). The ends were cut back, 2 bases at V and 5 bases at J, with 11 bases in the middle.

This clone was counted only a few times. The chain uses TRBV14 and TRBJ2-1, with TRBD1 matching 8 bases. Germline V gives CDR1 SGHDN, CDR2 FVKESK. Trimming took 4 bases from V and 5 from J; bases not matched to a gene: 1. This CDR3 comprises 13 residues. The CDR3 nucleotides are TGTGCCAGCAGCCGGACAGGGCACAATGAGCAGTTCTTC. Protein sequence: CASSRTGHNEQFF.

This clone has a handful of counts. The chain is built from TRBV2 and TRBJ2-7, with unresolved D. The CDR3 runs to 13 residues. Germline assignment: CDR1 SNHLY and CDR2 FYNNEI. V was shortened by 7 bases and J by 0 bases, with 10 bases between the two germline ends. The CDR3 region is CASKRASSYEQYF. The CDR3 DNA follows: TGTGCCAGCAAGAGAGCTAGCTCCTACGAGCAGTACTTC.

The chain recombines TRBV7-9 with TRBJ1-2; TRBD1 might be the D (6 bases). CDR1 and CDR2 from the germline V gene are SEHNR and FQNEAQ (reference sequence). V shed 1 base and J shed 4 bases, with 7 bases lying between them. CDR3 length: 13 residues. Written as DNA, the CDR3 is TGTGCCAGCAGCTTAGGGGACACCTATGGCTACACCTTC. This encodes CASSLGDTYGYTF.

The chain recombines TRBV7-8 with TRBJ2-5; no definite D call. With 5 bases removed from V and 4 bases from J, the gap between germline ends came to 14 bases. Germline V gene data show CDR1 as SGHVS and CDR2 as FQNEAQ. CDR3 length: 14 amino acids. The CDR3 DNA follows: TGTGCCAGCAGCCTTGGGCGGTCCCGAGAGACCCAGTACTTC. Amino acids: CASSLGRSRETQYF.

The chain has TRBV27 and TRBJ1-2; the D is unclear. Germline loops: CDR1 MNHEY, CDR2 SMNVEV (reference sequence). The CDR3 runs 13 residues. Trimming cost V 6 bases and J 2 bases, with 10 bases left between them. This CDR3 is CASSSGPNYGYTF. The CDR3 nucleotides are TGTGCCAGCAGCTCCGGGCCCAACTATGGCTACACCTTC.

The genes are TRBV9 and TRBJ2-2; either TRBD1 or TRBD2 may supply D (6 bases each). This CDR3 has 14 residues. CDR1 and CDR2 (germline): SGDLS, YYNGEE. The V gene lost 6 bases and the J gene lost 3 bases, with 12 bases spanning the gap. This chain's CDR3 is CASKSGADTGELFF. CDR3 DNA: TGTGCCAGCAAATCGGGGGCGGACACCGGGGAGCTGTTTTTT.

This chain uses TRBV6-5 with TRBJ1-1, with 9 bases aligning to TRBD1. J gave up 7 bases and V 2 bases, and 2 bases lay outside the gene matches. Germline lookup yields CDR1 MNHEY and CDR2 SVGAGI. CDR3 length: 13 amino acids. CDR3 residues: CASSYGTGIEAFF. The CDR3 coding sequence is TGTGCCAGCAGTTACGGGACAGGGATTGAAGCTTTCTTT.

J is TRBJ2-3 and V is TRBV2, with 8 bases aligning to TRBD2. The CDR3 spans 14 residues. Germline CDR1 reads SNHLY; CDR2 reads FYNNEI. Trimming took 8 bases from V and 2 from J; bases not matched to a gene: 6. CDR3 sequence reads: CASLLGGATDTQYF. CDR3 in DNA: TGTGCCAGCCTTCTCGGGGGGGCCACAGATACGCAGTATTTT.

The genes are TRBV27 and TRBJ1-5; no definite D call. From germline, CDR1 is MNHEY and CDR2 SMNVEV (reference sequence). The V gene lost 0 bases and the J gene lost 6 bases, with 9 bases spanning the gap. The CDR3 consists of 14 residues. CDR3 in amino acids: CASSLSEASQPQHF. The DNA of the CDR3 is TGTGCCAGCAGTTTATCGGAGGCGAGTCAGCCCCAGCATTTT.

CDR3 loop: CASSHYRTGMPYEQYF. The CDR3 DNA sequence: TGTGCCAGCAGCCATTACAGGACAGGGATGCCCTACGAGCAGTACTTC. The chain recombines TRBV5-6 with TRBJ2-7; 8 nucleotides agree with TRBD1. The CDR3 covers 16 residues. In germline, CDR1 is SGHDT, CDR2 YYEEEE. V dropped 4 bases and J dropped 2; count of bases not matched to a gene: 11.

This clone was recorded a few times. J is TRBJ2-1 and V is TRBV10-3; perhaps D is TRBD1 or TRBD2 (6 bases each). The CDR3 consists of 15 residues. Germline V lookup: CDR1 ENHRY, CDR2 SYGVKD. Trimming shortened V by 7 bases and J by 8 bases, and 21 bases separated the two germline ends. CDR3 amino acids: CAIKEGESPGDEQFF. CDR3 nucleotides: TGTGCCATCAAGGAGGGGGAGAGCCCGGGCGATGAGCAGTTCTTC.